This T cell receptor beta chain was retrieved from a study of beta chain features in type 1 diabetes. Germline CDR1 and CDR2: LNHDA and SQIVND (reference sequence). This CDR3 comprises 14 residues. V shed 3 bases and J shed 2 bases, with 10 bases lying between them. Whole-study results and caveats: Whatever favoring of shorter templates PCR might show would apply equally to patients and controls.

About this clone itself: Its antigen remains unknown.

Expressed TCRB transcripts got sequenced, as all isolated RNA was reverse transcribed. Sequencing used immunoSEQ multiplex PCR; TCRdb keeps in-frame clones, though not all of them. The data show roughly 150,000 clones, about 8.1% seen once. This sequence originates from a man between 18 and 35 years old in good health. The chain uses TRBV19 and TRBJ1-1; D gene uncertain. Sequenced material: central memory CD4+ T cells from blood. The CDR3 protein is CASSIWATNTEAFF. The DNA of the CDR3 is TGTGCCAGTAGTATTTGGGCCACAAACACTGAAGCTTTCTTT. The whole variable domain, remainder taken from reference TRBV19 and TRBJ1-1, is DGGITQSPKYLFRKEGQNVTLSCEQNLNHDAMYWYRQDPGQGLRLIYYSQIVNDFQKGDIAEGYSVSREKKESFPLTVTSAQKNPTAFYLCASSIWATNTEAFFGQGTRLTVV.